These 2 T cell receptor beta chains share one sample of origin, sequenced in a study of T cells in narcolepsy. Sequencing used immunoSEQ multiplex PCR; TCRdb keeps in-frame clones, though not all of them. The sample comprises around 18,000 clones, around 86% of which are singletons, and 0.7% to 0.85% rests with the top ten. The sample consisted of memory (CD45RA-) CD4+ T cells from blood. The receptors originated from a human donor in good health.

This clone was counted a few times. The chain is built from TRBV19 and TRBJ1-2; 9 positions agree with TRBD1. Germline lookup yields CDR1 LNHDA and CDR2 SQIVND (reference sequence). The CDR3 is 14 amino acids. The trim removed 5 bases at V and 4 bases at J, leaving 5 bases unmatched. CDR3 sequence: CASSPLDRGYGYTF. CDR3 nucleotides: TGTGCCAGTAGTCCTCTGGACAGGGGCTATGGCTACACCTTC. The variable domain in full, with the rest retrieved from reference TRBV19 and TRBJ1-2, is DGGITQSPKYLFRKEGQNVTLSCEQNLNHDAMYWYRQDPGQGLRLIYYSQIVNDFQKGDIAEGYSVSREKKESFPLTVTSAQKNPTAFYLCASSPLDRGYGYTFGSGTRLTVV.

This clone came up once. CDR3 loop: CASSIKFGGALLGYTF. For the CDR3, the DNA is TGTGCCAGTAGTATAAAGTTCGGGGGCGCATTGTTAGGCTACACCTTC. The chain links TRBV19 to TRBJ1-2, with D tentatively TRBD1 (6 bases). The ends were cut back, 2 bases at V and 8 bases at J, with 21 bases in the middle. This CDR3 has 16 residues. From germline, CDR1 is LNHDA and CDR2 SQIVND (reference sequence).